This TCR beta chain was sequenced in a study of patients and donors after allogeneic stem cell transplantation. MiXCR was run by TCRdb on the RT-PCR reads, yielding one entry per CDR3 protein. The data contain more than 850,000 distinct CDR3 sequences, approximately 18% of them singletons. This clonotype has more than one count but fewer than ten. CDR1 and CDR2 (germline): MGHRA, YSYEKL. The trim removed 1 base at V and 3 bases at J, leaving 10 bases unmatched. CDR3 size: 18 residues. The clonotype comes from a human donor who was either an allogeneic HSCT recipient or a stem cell or donor lymphocyte infusion donor (not recorded which). It is not recorded whose cells these are; they may come from a transplant donor. This chain connects TRBV4-1 to TRBJ1-5, with 9 bases that match TRBD1. Sequences were obtained from blood, either unsorted or a sorted T cell fraction (not recorded which). The CDR3: CASSQVYFRDRDNQPQHF. DNA for the CDR3: TGCGCCAGCAGCCAAGTATATTTTCGGGACAGGGACAATCAGCCCCAGCATTTT.